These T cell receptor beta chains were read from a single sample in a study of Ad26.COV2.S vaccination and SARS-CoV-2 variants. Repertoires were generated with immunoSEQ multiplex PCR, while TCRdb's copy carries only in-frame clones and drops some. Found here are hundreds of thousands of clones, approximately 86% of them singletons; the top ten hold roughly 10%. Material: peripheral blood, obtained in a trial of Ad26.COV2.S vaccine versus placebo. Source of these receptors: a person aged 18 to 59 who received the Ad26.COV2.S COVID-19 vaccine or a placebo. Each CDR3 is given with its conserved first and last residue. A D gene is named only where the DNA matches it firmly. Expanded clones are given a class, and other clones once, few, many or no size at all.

DNA: TGTGCCAGCAGGCGGACAGGGTCCTACGAGCAGTACTTC
CDR3: CASRRTGSYEQYF
V: TRBV6-5
D: TRBD1
J: TRBJ2-7
size: NA

DNA: TGCGCCAGCAGCACGACCGGGACAGGGGGAACAGATACGCAGTATTTT
CDR3: CASSTTGTGGTDTQYF
V: TRBV5-1
D: TRBD1
J: TRBJ2-3
size: NA

DNA: TGCGCCAGCAGCCAAGAAGGTGGGGGGCCCTCCTACAATGAGCAGTTCTTC
CDR3: CASSQEGGGPSYNEQFF
V: TRBV4-1
D: NA
J: TRBJ2-1
size: NA

DNA: TGCGCCAGCAGCCAAGCGGGCACGAATAATTCACCCCTCCACTTT
CDR3: CASSQAGTNNSPLHF
V: TRBV4-1
D: NA
J: TRBJ1-6
size: NA

DNA: TGTGCCAGCAGCTGGAGCGTCCCAGATACGCAGTATTTT
CDR3: CASSWSVPDTQYF
V: TRBV7-2
D: NA
J: TRBJ2-3
size: NA

DNA: TGCGCCAGCAGCCTCCCGTCCGGGACAGAAATATATAATTCACCCCTCCACTTT
CDR3: CASSLPSGTEIYNSPLHF
V: TRBV5-1
D: TRBD1
J: TRBJ1-6
size: NA

DNA: TGTGCCAGCAGCGTAGCTGCCGGGCACACCATATATTTT
CDR3: CASSVAAGHTIYF
V: TRBV9
D: NA
J: TRBJ1-3
size: NA

DNA: TGCGCCAGCAGCTTGGGTCCCGCAGGGGTGAGCGGGGAGCTGTTTTTT
CDR3: CASSLGPAGVSGELFF
V: TRBV5-1
D: NA
J: TRBJ2-2
size: NA

DNA: TGTGCCAGCAGTGAATATGGCAGAAACACTGAAGCTTTCTTT
CDR3: CASSEYGRNTEAFF
V: TRBV6-1
D: NA
J: TRBJ1-1
size: NA

DNA: TGTGCCAGCAGCTTGTTTAGCGGGAGTTACTACGAGCAGTACTTC
CDR3: CASSLFSGSYYEQYF
V: TRBV5-4
D: TRBD2
J: TRBJ2-7
size: NA

DNA: TGCAGTGCCCTCTCCTACGAGCAGTACTTC
CDR3: CSALSYEQYF
V: TRBV20-1
D: NA
J: TRBJ2-7
size: NA

DNA: TGTGCCAGCAGCTATAGCGGGAGCACAGATACGCAGTATTTT
CDR3: CASSYSGSTDTQYF
V: TRBV5-6
D: TRBD2
J: TRBJ2-3
size: NA

DNA: TGTGCCAGCAGCTTAGGCGGGACGAATGAGCAGTTCTTC
CDR3: CASSLGGTNEQFF
V: TRBV7-7
D: NA
J: TRBJ2-1
size: NA

DNA: TGTGCCAGCAGCGTAGATCTCCAGAACACTGAAGCTTTCTTT
CDR3: CASSVDLQNTEAFF
V: TRBV9
D: NA
J: TRBJ1-1
size: once

DNA: TGTGCCACCAGCAGAGATTTAAGGAACAGGGGTAACGAGCAGTACTTC
CDR3: CATSRDLRNRGNEQYF
V: TRBV15
D: TRBD1
J: TRBJ2-7
size: NA

DNA: TGCGCCAGCAGCCTTACAACAGGGGAAGCTTACGAGCAGTACTTC
CDR3: CASSLTTGEAYEQYF
V: TRBV4-3
D: TRBD1
J: TRBJ2-7
size: NA

DNA: TGTGCCAGCTCACTGAAATGGATGAACACTGAAGCTTTCTTT
CDR3: CASSLKWMNTEAFF
V: TRBV18
D: NA
J: TRBJ1-1
size: NA

DNA: TGTGCCAGCAGCGTCAGTTCTAGCCCCAATGAGCAGTTCTTC
CDR3: CASSVSSSPNEQFF
V: TRBV9
D: NA
J: TRBJ2-1
size: once

DNA: TGCGCCAGCAGCGACAGGACGGCCGGGGAGCTGTTTTTT
CDR3: CASSDRTAGELFF
V: TRBV5-1
D: NA
J: TRBJ2-2
size: NA

DNA: TGTGCCAGCTCACCTGATATCTCGGCTGAAGCTTTCTTT
CDR3: CASSPDISAEAFF
V: TRBV18
D: NA
J: TRBJ1-1
size: NA

DNA: TGCAGCGTTGTGAGTCCCAACTCCTACGAGCAGTACTTC
CDR3: CSVVSPNSYEQYF
V: TRBV29-1
D: NA
J: TRBJ2-7
size: NA

DNA: TGTGCCAGCAGCCAAGGTACCCGGGACAGGGGGCATGGCTACACCTTC
CDR3: CASSQGTRDRGHGYTF
V: TRBV3-1/TRBV3-2
D: TRBD1
J: TRBJ1-2
size: NA

DNA: TGTGCCATCAGTGCCGGGGACGAGCAGTACTTC
CDR3: CAISAGDEQYF
V: TRBV10-3
D: NA
J: TRBJ2-7
size: NA

DNA: TGCGCCAGCAGCTTAGGGCGGCAGTCAAATGAAAAACTGTTTTTT
CDR3: CASSLGRQSNEKLFF
V: TRBV5-1
D: NA
J: TRBJ1-4
size: NA

DNA: TGTGCCAGCAGTTCCATGGGGGGCCCCTCCCCAAATGAGCAGTTCTTC
CDR3: CASSSMGGPSPNEQFF
V: TRBV28
D: NA
J: TRBJ2-1
size: NA